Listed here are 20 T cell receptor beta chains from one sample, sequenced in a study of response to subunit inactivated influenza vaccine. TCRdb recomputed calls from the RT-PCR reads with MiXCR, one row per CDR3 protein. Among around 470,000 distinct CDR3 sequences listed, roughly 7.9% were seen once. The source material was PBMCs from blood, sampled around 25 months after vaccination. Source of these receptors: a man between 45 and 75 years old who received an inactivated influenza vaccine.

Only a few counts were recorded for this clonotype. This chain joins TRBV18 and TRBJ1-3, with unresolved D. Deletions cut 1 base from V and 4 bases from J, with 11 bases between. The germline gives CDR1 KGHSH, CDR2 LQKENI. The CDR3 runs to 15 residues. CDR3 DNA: TGTGCCAGCTCACCACAGGCGGCACCCGGAAACACCATATATTTT. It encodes CASSPQAAPGNTIYF. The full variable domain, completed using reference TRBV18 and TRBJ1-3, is NAGVMQNPRHLVRRRGQEARLRCSPMKGHSHVYWYRQLPEEGLKFMVYLQKENIIDESGMPKERFSAEFPKEGPSILRIQQVVRGDSAAYFCASSPQAAPGNTIYFGEGSWLTVV.

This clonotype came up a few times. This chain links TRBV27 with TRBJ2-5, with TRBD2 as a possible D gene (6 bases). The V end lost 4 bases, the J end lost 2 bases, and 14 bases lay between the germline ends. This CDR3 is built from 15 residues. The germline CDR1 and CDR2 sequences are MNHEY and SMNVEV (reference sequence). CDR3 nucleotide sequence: TGTGCCAGCAGTTACGGGGGAGCACAACAAGAGACCCAGTACTTC. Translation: CASSYGGAQQETQYF.

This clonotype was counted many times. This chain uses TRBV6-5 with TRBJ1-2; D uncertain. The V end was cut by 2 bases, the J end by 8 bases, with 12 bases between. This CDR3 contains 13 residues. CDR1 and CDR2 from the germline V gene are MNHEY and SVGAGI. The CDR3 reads CASSYAASGGYTF. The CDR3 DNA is TGTGCCAGCAGTTACGCGGCGAGTGGGGGCTACACCTTC.

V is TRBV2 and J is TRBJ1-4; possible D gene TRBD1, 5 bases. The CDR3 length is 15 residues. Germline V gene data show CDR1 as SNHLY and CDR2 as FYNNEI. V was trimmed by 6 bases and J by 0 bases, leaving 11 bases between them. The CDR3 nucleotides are TGTGCCAGCAGACCTAAGACAGCAACTAATGAAAAACTGTTTTTT. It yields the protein CASRPKTATNEKLFF. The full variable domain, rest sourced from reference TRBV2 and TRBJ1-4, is EPEVTQTPSHQVTQMGQEVILRCVPISNHLYFYWYRQILGQKVEFLVSFYNNEISEKSEIFDDQFSVERPDGSNFTLKIRSTKLEDSAMYFCASRPKTATNEKLFFGSGTQLSVL.

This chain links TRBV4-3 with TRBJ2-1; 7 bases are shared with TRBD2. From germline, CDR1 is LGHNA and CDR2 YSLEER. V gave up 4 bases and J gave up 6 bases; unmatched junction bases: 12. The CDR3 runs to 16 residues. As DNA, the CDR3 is TGCGCCAGCAGCCCCCAAAGCGGGACCGGGCTCAATGAGCAGTTCTTC. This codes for CASSPQSGTGLNEQFF.

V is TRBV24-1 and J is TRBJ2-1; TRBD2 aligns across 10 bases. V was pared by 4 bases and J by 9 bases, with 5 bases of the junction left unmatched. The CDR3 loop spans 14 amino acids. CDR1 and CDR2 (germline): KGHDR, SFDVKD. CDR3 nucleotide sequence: TGTGCCACCAGTGACTACCGACTAGCGGGTGAGCAGTTCTTC. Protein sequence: CATSDYRLAGEQFF.

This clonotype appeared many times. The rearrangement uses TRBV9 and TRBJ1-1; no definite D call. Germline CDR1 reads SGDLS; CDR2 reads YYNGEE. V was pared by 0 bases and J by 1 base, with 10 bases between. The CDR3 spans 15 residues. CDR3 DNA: TGTGCCAGCAGCGTAGTCAAAGGCCAGAACACTGAAGCTTTCTTT. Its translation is CASSVVKGQNTEAFF. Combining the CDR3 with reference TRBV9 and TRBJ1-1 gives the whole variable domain DSGVTQTPKHLITATGQRVTLRCSPRSGDLSVYWYQQSLDQGLQFLIQYYNGEERAKGNILERFSAQQFPDLHSELNLSSLELGDSALYFCASSVVKGQNTEAFFGQGTRLTVV.

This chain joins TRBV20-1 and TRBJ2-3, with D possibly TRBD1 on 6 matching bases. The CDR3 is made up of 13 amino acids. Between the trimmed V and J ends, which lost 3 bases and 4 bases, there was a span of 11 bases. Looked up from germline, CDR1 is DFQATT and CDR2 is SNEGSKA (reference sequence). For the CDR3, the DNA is TGCAGTGCTAGGGAACAGGGCCCAGATACGCAGTATTTT. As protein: CSAREQGPDTQYF.

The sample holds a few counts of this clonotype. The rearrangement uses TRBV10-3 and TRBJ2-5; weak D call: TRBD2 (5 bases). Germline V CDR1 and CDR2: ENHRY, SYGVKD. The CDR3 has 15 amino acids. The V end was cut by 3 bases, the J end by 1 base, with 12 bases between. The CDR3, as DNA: TGTGCCATCAGTGACGGTCCTGGGAGCCAAGAGACCCAGTACTTC. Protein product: CAISDGPGSQETQYF.

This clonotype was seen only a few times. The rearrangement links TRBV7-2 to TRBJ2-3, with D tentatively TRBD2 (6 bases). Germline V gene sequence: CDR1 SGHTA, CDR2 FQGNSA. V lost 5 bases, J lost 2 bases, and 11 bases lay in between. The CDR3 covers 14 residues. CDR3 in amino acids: CASSRGTHTDTQYF. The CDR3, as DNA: TGTGCCAGCAGCCGGGGGACTCACACAGATACGCAGTATTTT. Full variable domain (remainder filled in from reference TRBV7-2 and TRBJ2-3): GAGVSQSPSNKVTEKGKDVELRCDPISGHTALYWYRQSLGQGLEFLIYFQGNSAPDKSGLPSDRFSAERTGGSVSTLTIQRTQQEDSAVYLCASSRGTHTDTQYFGPGTRLTVL.

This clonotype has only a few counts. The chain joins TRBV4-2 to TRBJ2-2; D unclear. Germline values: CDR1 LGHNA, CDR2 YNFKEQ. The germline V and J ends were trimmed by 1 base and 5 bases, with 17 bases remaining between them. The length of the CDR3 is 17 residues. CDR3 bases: TGTGCCAGCAGCCAAGTCTCGACCTTCGAAGGAACCGGGGAGCTGTTTTTT. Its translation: CASSQVSTFEGTGELFF.

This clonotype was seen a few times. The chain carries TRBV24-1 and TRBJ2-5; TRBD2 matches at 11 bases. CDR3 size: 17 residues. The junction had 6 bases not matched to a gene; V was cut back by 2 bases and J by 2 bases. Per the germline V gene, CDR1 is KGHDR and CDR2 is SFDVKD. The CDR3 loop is CATSDYPSSGGQETQYF. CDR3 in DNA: TGTGCCACCAGTGATTACCCCTCTAGCGGGGGGCAAGAGACCCAGTACTTC.

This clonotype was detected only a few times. CDR3 residues: CAIGEGLSTDTQYF. The DNA of the CDR3 is TGTGCTATAGGGGAGGGCCTAAGCACAGATACGCAGTATTTT. This chain joins TRBV6-1 and TRBJ2-3; 7 bases align to TRBD2. Germline loops: CDR1 MNHNS, CDR2 SASEGT. This CDR3 has 14 residues.

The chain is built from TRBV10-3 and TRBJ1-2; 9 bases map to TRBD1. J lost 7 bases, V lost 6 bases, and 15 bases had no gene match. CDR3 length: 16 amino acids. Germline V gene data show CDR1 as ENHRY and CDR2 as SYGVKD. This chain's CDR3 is CAISLSPGTGFPGYTF. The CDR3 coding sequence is TGTGCCATCAGCCTCTCCCCCGGGACAGGGTTTCCTGGCTACACCTTC.

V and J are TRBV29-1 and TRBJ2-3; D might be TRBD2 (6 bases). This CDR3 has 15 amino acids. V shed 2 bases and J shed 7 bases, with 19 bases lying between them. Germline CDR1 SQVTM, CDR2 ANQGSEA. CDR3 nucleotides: TGCAGCGTTGAACTGGGGCGAACTAGCCTTCATACGCAGTATTTT. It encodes CSVELGRTSLHTQYF.

The DNA of the CDR3 is TGTGCCAGCAGCATTGGACTAGCGGGGGGGTCAGATACGCAGTATTTT. Protein product: CASSIGLAGGSDTQYF. The chain joins TRBV7-2 to TRBJ2-3; TRBD2 aligns across 15 bases. The CDR3 has 16 amino acids. J was trimmed by 4 bases and V by 5 bases; bases with no gene match: 4. CDR1 is SGHTA, CDR2 FQGNSA, per germline.

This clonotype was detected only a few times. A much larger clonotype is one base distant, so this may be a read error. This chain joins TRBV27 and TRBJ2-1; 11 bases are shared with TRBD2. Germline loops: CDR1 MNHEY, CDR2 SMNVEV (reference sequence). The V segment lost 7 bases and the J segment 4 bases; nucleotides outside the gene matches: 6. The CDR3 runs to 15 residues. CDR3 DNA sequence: TGTGCCAGCACCCCCGGGACTAGCGGTTACAATGAGCAGTTCTTC. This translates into CASTPGTSGYNEQFF.

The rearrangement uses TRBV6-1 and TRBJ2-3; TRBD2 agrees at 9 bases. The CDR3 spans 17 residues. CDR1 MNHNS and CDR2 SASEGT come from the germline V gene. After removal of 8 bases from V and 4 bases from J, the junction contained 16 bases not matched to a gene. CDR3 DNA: TGTGCCAGCTCCCAAGGGGGTAGCGGGGGAACGTCAGATACGCAGTATTTT. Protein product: CASSQGGSGGTSDTQYF.

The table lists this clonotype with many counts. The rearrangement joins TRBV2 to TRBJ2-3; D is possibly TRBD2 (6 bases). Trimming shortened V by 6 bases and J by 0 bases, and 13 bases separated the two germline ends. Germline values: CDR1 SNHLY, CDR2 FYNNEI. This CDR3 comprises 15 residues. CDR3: CASRTSGTSTDTQYF. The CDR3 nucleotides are TGTGCCAGCAGAACCTCCGGGACTAGCACAGATACGCAGTATTTT. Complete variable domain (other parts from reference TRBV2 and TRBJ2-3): EPEVTQTPSHQVTQMGQEVILRCVPISNHLYFYWYRQILGQKVEFLVSFYNNEISEKSEIFDDQFSVERPDGSNFTLKIRSTKLEDSAMYFCASRTSGTSTDTQYFGPGTRLTVL.

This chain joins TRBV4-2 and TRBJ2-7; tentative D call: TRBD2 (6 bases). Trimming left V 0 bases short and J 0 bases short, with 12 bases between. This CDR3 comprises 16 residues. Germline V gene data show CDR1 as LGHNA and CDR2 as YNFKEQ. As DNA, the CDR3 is TGTGCCAGCAGCCAAGATCCGCGGGGCGGCTCCTACGAGCAGTACTTC. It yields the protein CASSQDPRGGSYEQYF.